This T cell receptor (beta chain) was captured in a study of OX40 agonist ivuxolimab in advanced cancers. Study context: All patients had ivuxolimab intravenously every 2 weeks at 0.01 to 10 mg/kg. Dose-escalation patients had hepatocellular carcinoma, melanoma, renal cell or head and neck cancer.

The CDR3 length is 13 residues. V lost 5 bases, J lost 4 bases, and 11 bases lay in between. The germline gives CDR1 MNHEY, CDR2 SMNVEV (reference sequence). This clone was found a few times. Its antigen is still unknown. The data were produced by immunoSEQ multiplex PCR, yet TCRdb's version contains in-frame clones alone and is incomplete. The sample has some 50,000 clones; 70% to 90% are singletons. Study-wide results and caveats: A proportion of nonresponders additionally exhibited low normalized T-cell clonal expansion.

The source was CD4+ or CD8+ T cells sorted from blood, collected in a trial of the OX40 agonist ivuxolimab. This clonotype originated in an adult with an advanced solid tumor such as melanoma, head and neck, liver or kidney cancer. This chain connects TRBV27 to TRBJ1-2; D gene uncertain. Written as DNA, the CDR3 is TGTGCCAGCAGTAAGACGGCATCCTATGGCTACACCTTC. It yields the protein CASSKTASYGYTF.